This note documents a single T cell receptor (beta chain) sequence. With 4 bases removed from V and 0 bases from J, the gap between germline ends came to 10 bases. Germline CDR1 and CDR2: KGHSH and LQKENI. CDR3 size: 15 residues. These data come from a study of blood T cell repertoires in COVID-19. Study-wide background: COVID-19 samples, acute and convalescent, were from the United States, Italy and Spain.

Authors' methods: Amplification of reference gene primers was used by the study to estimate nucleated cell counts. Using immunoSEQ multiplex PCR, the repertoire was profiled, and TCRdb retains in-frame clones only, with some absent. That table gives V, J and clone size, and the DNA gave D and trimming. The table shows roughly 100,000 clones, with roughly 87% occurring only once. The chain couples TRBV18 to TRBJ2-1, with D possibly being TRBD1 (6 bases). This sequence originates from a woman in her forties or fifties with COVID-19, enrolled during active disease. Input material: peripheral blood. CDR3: CASSRGQYSYNEQFF. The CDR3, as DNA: TGTGCCAGCTCACGTGGACAGTACTCCTACAATGAGCAGTTCTTC.